The 27 T cell receptor beta chains presented below share a single source sample, sequenced in a study of OX40 agonist ivuxolimab in advanced cancers. The method was immunoSEQ multiplex PCR; TCRdb's version includes in-frame clones alone and lacks a portion of them. The data show tens of thousands of clones, 75% to 85% seen once. Sequencing used CD4+ or CD8+ T cells sorted from blood, obtained in a trial of the OX40 agonist ivuxolimab. These receptors were collected from an adult with an advanced solid tumor such as melanoma, head and neck, liver or kidney cancer.

This clone occurred a few times. This sequence joins TRBV5-1 and TRBJ1-4; the match to TRBD1 covers 7 bases. Germline CDR1 is SGHRS and CDR2 is YFSETQ. Unmatched junction bases numbered 5, after V lost 5 bases and J lost 7 bases. This CDR3 contains 13 residues. CDR3 nucleotide sequence: TGCGCCAGCAGGTCGGAGGGGGCTGAAAAACTGTTTTTT. It translates to CASRSEGAEKLFF.

The table lists this clone with a count of one. CDR3 region: CASNRGADTGELFF. CDR3 bases: TGTGCCAGCAATCGGGGGGCTGACACCGGGGAGCTGTTTTTT. The gene calls are TRBV28 and TRBJ2-2; D possibly corresponds to TRBD2 (7 bases). Germline V gene data show CDR1 as MDHEN and CDR2 as SYDVKM. This CDR3 comprises 14 residues. Trimming took 7 bases from V and 3 from J, leaving 12 bases between them. Full variable domain (outside the CDR3, taken from reference TRBV28 and TRBJ2-2): DVKVTQSSRYLVKRTGEKVFLECVQDMDHENMFWYRQDPGLGLRLIYFSYDVKMKEKGDIPEGYSVSREKKERFSLILESASTNQTSMYLCASNRGADTGELFFGEGSRLTVL.

The V and J genes are TRBV5-1 and TRBJ2-1; 9 bases are shared with TRBD1. From germline, CDR1 is SGHRS and CDR2 YFSETQ. The CDR3 is 16 residues long. V lost 8 bases to trimming and J lost 3 bases; unmatched junction nucleotides: 12. The chain's CDR3 is CASSPGGTGYYNEQFF. CDR3 nucleotides: TGCGCCAGTTCCCCCGGTGGGACAGGGTACTACAATGAGCAGTTCTTC.

V and J are TRBV9 and TRBJ1-3, with TRBD1 identical over 7 bases. The CDR3 contains 17 residues. The germline gives CDR1 SGDLS, CDR2 YYNGEE. V dropped 0 bases and J dropped 3; count of bases not matched to a gene: 9. The CDR3 DNA sequence: TGTGCCAGCAGCGTAGGTAGTCAGGGGGAAGGTGGAAACACCATATATTTT. This gives the protein CASSVGSQGEGGNTIYF.

V is TRBV4-2 and J is TRBJ1-1; D not certain. The CDR3 spans 13 residues. The germline V and J ends were trimmed by 0 bases and 5 bases, with 7 bases remaining between them. Germline V gene sequence: CDR1 LGHNA, CDR2 YNFKEQ. The CDR3 nucleotides read TGTGCCAGCAGCCAAGATCGCTGGACTGAAGCTTTCTTT. This sequence encodes CASSQDRWTEAFF.

The chain's CDR3 is CAIAGANSGANVLTF. In nucleotides, the CDR3 is TGTGCCATCGCAGGGGCAAACTCTGGGGCCAACGTCCTGACTTTC. The chain uses TRBV10-3 and TRBJ2-6, with D possibly matching TRBD1 (6 bases). Trimming cost V 8 bases and J 0 bases, with 11 bases left between them. This CDR3 region has 15 residues. Germline CDR1 and CDR2: ENHRY and SYGVKD.

This clone was recorded once. The chain carries TRBV2 and TRBJ2-7; D is undetermined. The germline CDR1 and CDR2 sequences are SNHLY and FYNNEI. The V and J ends lost 5 bases and 4 bases respectively, with 9 bases between them. CDR3 length: 12 residues. CDR3 DNA: TGTGCCAGCAGTCTTCACATATACGAGCAGTACTTC. Protein sequence: CASSLHIYEQYF.

The chain has TRBV7-2 and TRBJ2-7, with a tentative D call TRBD2 (6 bases). There are 12 residues in the CDR3. CDR1 and CDR2 from the germline V gene are SGHTA and FQGNSA. V lost 5 bases and J 6 bases, leaving 11 bases between the germline ends. For the CDR3, the DNA is TGTGCCAGCAGCCCCTACGGGGGCGAGCAGTACGTC. Its translation is CASSPYGGEQYV.

The V and J genes are TRBV18 and TRBJ1-1; 7 bases are a match to TRBD1. CDR1 is KGHSH, CDR2 LQKENI, per germline. The CDR3 runs 15 residues. The junction had 11 bases not matched to a gene; V was cut back by 7 bases and J by 3 bases. The CDR3 spells CASFPSGGRDTEAFF. The CDR3 DNA sequence: TGTGCCAGCTTCCCATCAGGGGGAAGGGACACTGAAGCTTTCTTT.

The rearrangement joins TRBV19 to TRBJ1-1; D call uncertain. Trimming shortened V by 3 bases and J by 3 bases, and 17 bases separated the two germline ends. The CDR3 has 16 residues. Germline V gene lookup returns CDR1 LNHDA and CDR2 SQIVND (reference sequence). The CDR3 here is CASSIALSAAYTEAFF. CDR3 bases: TGTGCCAGTAGTATCGCGTTGTCCGCGGCGTACACTGAAGCTTTCTTT.

This clone came up once. J is TRBJ1-5 and V is TRBV7-2; D unclear. The CDR3 length is 15 residues. CDR1 SGHTA and CDR2 FQGNSA come from the germline V gene. V lost 5 bases and J lost 4, with 15 bases in between. The chain's CDR3 is CASSPSPDGNQPQHF. CDR3 DNA: TGTGCCAGCAGCCCGTCACCGGATGGTAATCAGCCCCAGCATTTT.

The chain couples TRBV5-5 to TRBJ2-7; tentative D call: TRBD2 (5 bases). Germline V gives CDR1 SGHKS, CDR2 YYEKEE (reference sequence). Trimming stripped 1 base from V and 6 bases from J, with 11 bases between. The CDR3 spans 13 residues. In DNA, the CDR3 is TGTGCCAGCAGCTTGTTTGAAGCGGCCGAGCAGTACGTC. Translating it yields CASSLFEAAEQYV.

The rearrangement links TRBV2 to TRBJ1-5, with 7 bases aligning to TRBD1. The CDR3 loop spans 12 amino acids. CDR1 is SNHLY, CDR2 FYNNEI, per germline. The junction had 2 bases not matched to a gene; V was cut back by 8 bases and J by 4 bases. The CDR3: CASGTENQPQHF. CDR3 nucleotides: TGTGCCAGCGGGACAGAGAATCAGCCCCAGCATTTT. The variable domain in full, with the rest retrieved from reference TRBV2 and TRBJ1-5, is EPEVTQTPSHQVTQMGQEVILRCVPISNHLYFYWYRQILGQKVEFLVSFYNNEISEKSEIFDDQFSVERPDGSNFTLKIRSTKLEDSAMYFCASGTENQPQHFGDGTRLSIL.

The chain uses TRBV9 and TRBJ2-3, with D perhaps TRBD2 (6 bases). The CDR3 spans 13 residues. The V end lost 6 bases, the J end lost 4 bases, and 12 bases lay between the germline ends. Germline lookup yields CDR1 SGDLS and CDR2 YYNGEE. CDR3: CASTAGQSDTQYF. In DNA form, the CDR3 reads TGTGCCAGCACGGCGGGGCAGTCAGATACGCAGTATTTT.

The chain uses TRBV18 and TRBJ1-5; D is unresolved. The CDR3 runs 13 residues. V lost 6 bases and J lost 11, with 17 bases in between. Germline V CDR1 and CDR2: KGHSH, LQKENI. The DNA of the CDR3 is TGTGCCAGCTCGGTGGAAAGGGTCGCGGCCCAGCATTTT. Translating gives CASSVERVAAQHF.

The rearrangement links TRBV2 to TRBJ1-2, with 7 bases identical to TRBD1. Germline V gene sequence: CDR1 SNHLY, CDR2 FYNNEI. The CDR3 extends over 14 amino acids. V shed 3 bases and J 8 bases; nucleotides not matched to a gene: 9. The CDR3 protein is CASSERRQGNGYTF. Written as DNA, the CDR3 is TGTGCCAGCAGTGAGAGGAGACAGGGTAACGGCTACACCTTC.

The gene calls are TRBV2 and TRBJ1-5; D is unresolved. CDR3 length equals 13 residues. CDR1 is SNHLY and CDR2 is FYNNEI in the germline V gene. Trimming stripped 5 bases from V and 8 bases from J, with 13 bases between. Written as DNA, the CDR3 is TGTGCCAGCAGTCGGACGGGGATGGAGCCCCAGCATTTT. It yields the protein CASSRTGMEPQHF. Filled out from reference TRBV2 and TRBJ1-5, the complete variable domain reads EPEVTQTPSHQVTQMGQEVILRCVPISNHLYFYWYRQILGQKVEFLVSFYNNEISEKSEIFDDQFSVERPDGSNFTLKIRSTKLEDSAMYFCASSRTGMEPQHFGDGTRLSIL.

The chain is built from TRBV5-1 and TRBJ2-3; D may be TRBD2 (5 bases). Germline lookup yields CDR1 SGHRS and CDR2 YFSETQ. The CDR3 runs to 16 residues. Trimming pared 0 bases from V and 2 bases from J, leaving 13 bases between. The CDR3 DNA reads as TGCGCCAGCAGCTTGGGACTACCATCCCACACAGATACGCAGTATTTT. Protein product: CASSLGLPSHTDTQYF. Full variable domain (outside the CDR3, taken from reference TRBV5-1 and TRBJ2-3): KAGVTQTPRYLIKTRGQQVTLSCSPISGHRSVSWYQQTPGQGLQFLFEYFSETQRNKGNFPGRFSGRQFSNSRSEMNVSTLELGDSALYLCASSLGLPSHTDTQYFGPGTRLTVL.

This chain uses TRBV19 with TRBJ1-5; the D is unclear. Trimming took off 7 bases at V and 5 bases at J, with 18 bases between the two ends. CDR1 and CDR2 (germline): LNHDA, SQIVND (reference sequence). The length of the CDR3 is 15 residues. Here the CDR3 DNA reads TGTGCCAGTAACCCCCTGGCCGTCAGTCATCAGCCCCAGCATTTT. Protein product: CASNPLAVSHQPQHF.

The chain couples TRBV5-1 to TRBJ2-5, with D tentatively TRBD1 (5 bases). Germline V gene lookup returns CDR1 SGHRS and CDR2 YFSETQ. This CDR3 is 17 amino acids long. V gave up 1 base and J gave up 1 base, with 17 bases separating them. CDR3: CASSLSAGYGAQETQYF. The CDR3, as DNA: TGCGCCAGCAGCTTGTCTGCAGGGTATGGGGCCCAAGAGACCCAGTACTTC.

In its sample, this clone was seen once. The chain combines TRBV6-5 with TRBJ1-5; D is perhaps TRBD1 (5 bases). This CDR3 spans 14 amino acids. Germline V gene sequence: CDR1 MNHEY, CDR2 SVGAGI. Deletions cut 2 bases from V and 2 bases from J, with 7 bases between. CDR3 bases: TGTGCCAGCAGTTACGGGGGGGGCAATCAGCCCCAGCATTTT. Amino acid sequence: CASSYGGGNQPQHF.

The V gene is TRBV18, the J gene TRBJ1-5; no definite D call. V lost 3 bases and J 5 bases, leaving 8 bases between the germline ends. This CDR3 comprises 13 residues. Germline V gene sequence: CDR1 KGHSH, CDR2 LQKENI. CDR3 protein: CASSPLPHQPQHF. Written as DNA, the CDR3 is TGTGCCAGCTCACCGCTCCCACATCAGCCCCAGCATTTT.

The rearrangement joins TRBV4-2 to TRBJ2-2; a weak D match, TRBD2 (6 bases). The CDR3 totals 16 residues. The V and J ends lost 4 bases and 3 bases respectively, with 15 bases between them. The germline V gene has CDR1 LGHNA and CDR2 YNFKEQ. The CDR3: CASSPKGGSYTGELFF. The CDR3, as DNA: TGTGCCAGCAGCCCGAAGGGAGGCAGTTACACCGGGGAGCTGTTTTTT.

The V call is TRBV18, the J call TRBJ1-1, with TRBD1 as a possible D gene (6 bases). Deletions cut 4 bases from V and 3 bases from J, with 12 bases between. CDR3 size: 14 residues. From germline, CDR1 is KGHSH and CDR2 LQKENI. The CDR3 sequence: CASSRLKGDTEAFF. The CDR3 region has the DNA TGTGCCAGCTCACGGTTAAAGGGGGACACTGAAGCTTTCTTT.

This chain uses TRBV4-2 with TRBJ1-2; D is perhaps TRBD1 (5 bases). Deletions cut 4 bases from V and 6 bases from J, with 15 bases between. Germline V gene sequence: CDR1 LGHNA, CDR2 YNFKEQ. This CDR3 is 14 amino acids long. DNA of the CDR3: TGTGCCAGCAGCCTTACTGGGGGGGAAGATGGCTACACCTTC. As protein: CASSLTGGEDGYTF.

This clone was seen only once. The chain joins TRBV28 to TRBJ2-1, with unresolved D. The germline gives CDR1 MDHEN, CDR2 SYDVKM. Trimming cost V 8 bases and J 7 bases, with 15 bases left between them. The CDR3 covers 13 residues. This CDR3 is CASGEDTVNEQFF. The CDR3 DNA reads TGTGCCAGCGGTGAGGATACGGTGAATGAGCAGTTCTTC.

This sequence joins TRBV7-9 and TRBJ1-4; 11 positions agree with TRBD1. V trimming: 5 bases; J trimming: 6 bases; junction bases outside the gene matches: 2. There are 14 residues in the CDR3. Per the germline V gene, CDR1 is SEHNR and CDR2 is FQNEAQ (reference sequence). CDR3 loop: CASSRTGGDEKLFF. The CDR3 bases are TGTGCCAGCAGCCGGACAGGGGGCGATGAAAAACTGTTTTTT. The full variable domain, completed using reference TRBV7-9 and TRBJ1-4, is DTGVSQNPRHKITKRGQNVTFRCDPISEHNRLYWYRQTLGQGPEFLTYFQNEAQLEKSRLLSDRFSAERPKGSFSTLEIQRTEQGDSAMYLCASSRTGGDEKLFFGSGTQLSVL.